One sample yielded the 22 T cell receptor beta chains listed below, sequenced in a study of T cell changes during pregnancy in multiple sclerosis. Assay used: immunoSEQ multiplex PCR; TCRdb lists only in-frame clones, some missing. The sample records about 100,000 clones, more than 80% being singletons. Sample: peripheral blood, taken in the second trimester of pregnancy. Receptors were obtained from a female donor with multiple sclerosis, enrolled in a pregnancy study.

The chain recombines TRBV9 with TRBJ1-2; 11 bases fit TRBD1. The CDR3 has 18 amino acids. The J segment lost 0 bases and the V segment lost 4 bases, leaving 11 bases of the junction unmatched. Germline lookup yields CDR1 SGDLS and CDR2 YYNGEE. In DNA, the CDR3 is TGTGCCAGCAGCCTCTCCGGGACAGGGGGAGCCTCTAACTATGGCTACACCTTC. Translation: CASSLSGTGGASNYGYTF.

This clone was seen a single time. The gene calls are TRBV27 and TRBJ2-1; D is perhaps TRBD1 (7 bases). The CDR3 has 15 residues. Germline CDR1 reads MNHEY; CDR2 reads SMNVEV (reference sequence). V lost 5 bases, J lost 9 bases, and 20 bases lay in between. CDR3 sequence (DNA): TGTGCCAGCAGTCCCAGGGGGTGGAGGGGAGGTGAGCAGTTCTTC. It specifies CASSPRGWRGGEQFF.

The table lists this clone with a count of one. V gene TRBV30 combines with J gene TRBJ2-7; the D gene is possibly TRBD2 (5 bases). The CDR3 totals 15 residues. From germline, CDR1 is GTSNPN and CDR2 SVGIG (reference sequence). V lost 0 bases and J 0 bases, leaving 12 bases between the germline ends. The CDR3 loop is CAWSVGERVSYEQYF. The CDR3 nucleotides read TGTGCCTGGAGTGTCGGAGAGAGGGTCTCCTACGAGCAGTACTTC.

The chain recombines TRBV27 with TRBJ2-7, with unresolved D. Trimming shortened V by 0 bases and J by 0 bases, and 6 bases separated the two germline ends. The germline CDR1 and CDR2 sequences are MNHEY and SMNVEV (reference sequence). This CDR3 is built from 14 residues. The CDR3 region has the DNA TGTGCCAGCAGTTTATCCGGAGTCTCCTACGAGCAGTACTTC. Amino acids: CASSLSGVSYEQYF.

This chain links TRBV7-3 with TRBJ1-1; D is perhaps TRBD1 (6 bases). The germline gives CDR1 SGHTA, CDR2 FQGTGA. The CDR3 consists of 14 residues. Trimming stripped 5 bases from V and 4 bases from J, with 14 bases between. DNA of the CDR3: TGTGCCAGCAGCCGCCAGGGCAGGGGCACTGAAGCTTTCTTT. It encodes CASSRQGRGTEAFF.

This rearrangement joins TRBV2 to TRBJ2-5, with D possibly matching TRBD1 (5 bases). CDR3 length: 14 residues. Between the trimmed V and J ends, which lost 6 bases and 2 bases, there was a span of 13 bases. Germline V lookup: CDR1 SNHLY, CDR2 FYNNEI. CDR3 protein: CASRVGQQQETQYF. CDR3 DNA: TGTGCCAGCAGAGTTGGACAACAACAAGAGACCCAGTACTTC. The complete variable domain, with remaining parts taken from reference TRBV2 and TRBJ2-5, reads EPEVTQTPSHQVTQMGQEVILRCVPISNHLYFYWYRQILGQKVEFLVSFYNNEISEKSEIFDDQFSVERPDGSNFTLKIRSTKLEDSAMYFCASRVGQQQETQYFGPGTRLLVL.

This rearrangement joins TRBV27 to TRBJ1-2, with TRBD1 as a possible D gene (5 bases). The germline gives CDR1 MNHEY, CDR2 SMNVEV (reference sequence). V lost 2 bases and J lost 8, with 12 bases in between. The CDR3 runs 13 residues. The CDR3 bases are TGTGCCAGCAGTTTAACAGGCGCGCCGGGCTACACCTTC. It specifies CASSLTGAPGYTF.

With regard to this clone: This CDR3 is also generated by other DNA sequences in the sample. The genes are TRBV6-1 and TRBJ1-1; D remains ambiguous. Germline V gene sequence: CDR1 MNHNS, CDR2 SASEGT. The CDR3 extends over 15 amino acids. Trimming left V 2 bases short and J 0 bases short, with 10 bases between. CDR3 nucleotide sequence: TGTGCCAGCAGTGAATATGGGCAGATGAACACTGAAGCTTTCTTT. As protein: CASSEYGQMNTEAFF.

This sequence joins TRBV10-3 and TRBJ1-1, with TRBD1 matching 7 bases. Germline trimming cut 7 bases from V and 0 bases from J; bases unmatched to any gene: 2. The CDR3 is made up of 13 amino acids. Per the germline V gene, CDR1 is ENHRY and CDR2 is SYGVKD. The CDR3 sequence is CAINGQVNTEAFF. CDR3 nucleotides: TGTGCCATCAATGGACAGGTGAACACTGAAGCTTTCTTT.

The V gene is TRBV2, the J gene TRBJ2-3; unclear D gene. Germline values: CDR1 SNHLY, CDR2 FYNNEI. V dropped 6 bases and J dropped 5 bases, with 9 bases sitting between them. The length of the CDR3 is 12 residues. CDR3 in amino acids: CASSDTLDTQYF. CDR3 nucleotide sequence: TGTGCCAGCAGCGATACTTTAGATACGCAGTATTTT. The whole variable domain, remainder taken from reference TRBV2 and TRBJ2-3, is EPEVTQTPSHQVTQMGQEVILRCVPISNHLYFYWYRQILGQKVEFLVSFYNNEISEKSEIFDDQFSVERPDGSNFTLKIRSTKLEDSAMYFCASSDTLDTQYFGPGTRLTVL.

The chain links TRBV27 to TRBJ2-3, with 12 bases aligning to TRBD2. Germline V CDR1 and CDR2: MNHEY, SMNVEV (reference sequence). The CDR3 has 16 residues. The J segment lost 6 bases and the V segment lost 5 bases, leaving 9 bases of the junction unmatched. The CDR3 bases are TGTGCCAGCAGTCCCCTAGCGGGGGGGCCATCTGATACGCAGTATTTT. As protein: CASSPLAGGPSDTQYF.

This sequence joins TRBV5-1 and TRBJ2-7; 9 bases are a match to TRBD2. CDR3 length: 15 residues. After removal of 3 bases from V and 0 bases from J, the junction contained 4 bases not matched to a gene. Germline CDR1 and CDR2: SGHRS and YFSETQ. The CDR3 DNA follows: TGCGCCAGCAGCTCCCTAGCGGGAAGCTCCTACGAGCAGTACTTC. It codes for CASSSLAGSSYEQYF.

J is TRBJ2-2 and V is TRBV4-1, with 7 bases lining up with TRBD1. The CDR3 has 17 amino acids. Germline V CDR1 and CDR2: MGHRA, YSYEKL. Trimming at V came to 7 bases and at J to 4 bases, leaving 15 bases not matched to a gene. The CDR3 here is CASTLRVGGVFTGELFF. CDR3 coding DNA: TGCGCCAGCACCCTTAGGGTAGGGGGCGTATTCACCGGGGAGCTGTTTTTT.

This clone has just one count. The CDR3 DNA follows: TGTGCCACCCGAAGCCAGAGCGGGGGGGCTCACACGAACACCGGGGAGCTGTTTTTT. The encoded protein is CATRSQSGGAHTNTGELFF. The chain recombines TRBV30 with TRBJ2-2; TRBD2 matches 10 bases. CDR1 and CDR2 (germline): GTSNPN, SVGIG (reference sequence). V lost 8 bases to trimming and J lost 0 bases; unmatched junction nucleotides: 18. CDR3 length equals 19 residues.

The J gene is TRBJ2-3, the V gene TRBV10-1, with 12 bases matching TRBD2. V lost 2 bases and J lost 0; bases outside the gene matches: 9. The CDR3 contains 19 residues. Germline values: CDR1 WNHNN, CDR2 SYGVQD (reference sequence). CDR3 coding DNA: TGCGCCAGCAGTGAGAACCCCGGACTAGCGGGAACTAGCACAGATACGCAGTATTTT. Its protein product is CASSENPGLAGTSTDTQYF.

This chain uses TRBV7-9 with TRBJ1-2, with 9 bases matching TRBD1. V trimming: 3 bases; J trimming: 5 bases; junction bases outside the gene matches: 7. The CDR3 contains 15 residues. The germline V gene has CDR1 SEHNR and CDR2 FQNEAQ (reference sequence). The CDR3 region is CASSLGGQGSYGYTF. The CDR3 DNA reads as TGTGCCAGCAGCTTGGGCGGACAGGGGTCTTATGGCTACACCTTC.

This chain joins TRBV9 and TRBJ1-1; maybe TRBD1 (5 bases). The CDR3 has 16 residues. Germline loops: CDR1 SGDLS, CDR2 YYNGEE. V was shortened by 0 bases and J by 0 bases, with 12 bases between the two germline ends. The CDR3 spells CASSVESAGMNTEAFF. In nucleotides, the CDR3 is TGTGCCAGCAGCGTAGAGTCGGCAGGGATGAACACTGAAGCTTTCTTT.

The genes are TRBV28 and TRBJ2-3, with D possibly TRBD1 on 6 matching bases. The CDR3 runs to 15 residues. CDR1 and CDR2 (germline): MDHEN, SYDVKM. V was cut by 4 bases and J by 14 bases, with 25 bases left in between. The DNA for the CDR3 is TGTGCCAGCAGTTCTCAGGACCAGTCGGGTCCCAGGGGGTATTTT. It codes for CASSSQDQSGPRGYF.

The chain employs TRBV5-1 and TRBJ2-1, with 9 bases that match TRBD2. Germline CDR1 reads SGHRS; CDR2 reads YFSETQ. The J segment lost 7 bases and the V segment lost 4 bases, leaving 9 bases of the junction unmatched. CDR3 size: 15 residues. The CDR3 sequence: CASSISREGWNEQFF. CDR3 coding DNA: TGCGCCAGCAGCATCTCGCGGGAGGGCTGGAATGAGCAGTTCTTC.

This chain uses TRBV5-1 with TRBJ2-3; D unresolved. Germline loops: CDR1 SGHRS, CDR2 YFSETQ. The ends were cut back, 2 bases at V and 1 base at J, with 8 bases in the middle. The CDR3 is 14 amino acids. CDR3 coding DNA: TGCGCCAGCAGCTTTCCGAGCGGCACAGATACGCAGTATTTT. Its protein product is CASSFPSGTDTQYF.

This chain uses TRBV5-6 with TRBJ2-7, with 8 bases lining up with TRBD2. The V gene end was trimmed by 3 bases and the J gene end by 5 bases; junction bases not matched to a gene: 16. Germline CDR1 SGHDT, CDR2 YYEEEE. The CDR3 spans 17 residues. The CDR3 nucleotides read TGTGCCAGCAGCTCCCGTTTGAGCGGGAGTTACTCAAACGAGCAGTACTTC. Translating gives CASSSRLSGSYSNEQYF.

This clone was recorded once. V usage is TRBV9 and J usage is TRBJ2-6; 7 bases are shared with TRBD1. The germline V gene encodes CDR1 SGDLS and CDR2 YYNGEE. This CDR3 comprises 17 residues. J gave up 3 bases and V 3 bases, and 9 bases lay outside the gene matches. Written as DNA, the CDR3 is TGTGCCAGCAGCGCACGGGACAGTTCCTATGGGGCCAACGTCCTGACTTTC. It codes for CASSARDSSYGANVLTF.